These 18 T cell receptor beta chains share one sample of origin, sequenced in a study of blood T cell repertoires in COVID-19. Repertoires were generated with immunoSEQ multiplex PCR, while TCRdb's copy carries only in-frame clones and drops some. The table lists over 600,000 clones, 90% of them singletons, with roughly 0.25% in the top ten. The sequencing input was peripheral blood. These receptors were obtained from a woman aged 18-35 years with acute or convalescent COVID-19.

The V and J genes are TRBV30 and TRBJ2-3; no reliable D call. Deletions cut 4 bases from V and 5 bases from J, with 7 bases between. CDR3 length: 11 residues. The germline V gene encodes CDR1 GTSNPN and CDR2 SVGIG (reference sequence). CDR3 in DNA: TGTGCCTGGACCTTACTAGATACGCAGTATTTT. This translates into CAWTLLDTQYF. The full variable domain, its missing parts supplied by reference TRBV30 and TRBJ2-3, is SQTIHQWPATLVQPVGSPLSLECTVEGTSNPNLYWYRQAAGRGLQLLFYSVGIGQISSEVPQNLSASRPQDRQFILSSKKLLLSDSGFYLCAWTLLDTQYFGPGTRLTVL.

The chain recombines TRBV7-9 with TRBJ2-1; possibly TRBD2 for D (6 bases). CDR1 is SEHNR and CDR2 is FQNEAQ in the germline V gene (reference sequence). Between the trimmed V and J ends, which lost 5 bases and 7 bases, there was a span of 9 bases. The CDR3 totals 12 residues. CDR3 coding DNA: TGTGCCAGCAGCCCGGGGGTAAATGAGCAGTTCTTC. Translated: CASSPGVNEQFF.

V is TRBV9 and J is TRBJ1-1; no clear D gene. Between the trimmed V and J ends, which lost 1 base and 0 bases, there was a span of 13 bases. Germline V gene data show CDR1 as SGDLS and CDR2 as YYNGEE. The CDR3 spans 16 residues. CDR3 amino acids: CASSVLWSGLNTEAFF. The CDR3 DNA follows: TGTGCCAGCAGCGTATTATGGTCGGGGTTGAACACTGAAGCTTTCTTT.

The chain has TRBV19 and TRBJ1-6; 10 bases line up with TRBD1. This CDR3 contains 17 residues. Germline V CDR1 and CDR2: LNHDA, SQIVND (reference sequence). Unmatched junction bases numbered 12, after V lost 5 bases and J lost 8 bases. The CDR3 sequence is CASSATFLGTGDSPLHF. CDR3 sequence (DNA): TGTGCCAGTAGTGCTACATTTTTGGGGACAGGGGATTCACCCCTCCACTTT.

The chain carries TRBV27 and TRBJ1-1; 7 bases fit TRBD1. The germline V gene has CDR1 MNHEY and CDR2 SMNVEV (reference sequence). With 5 bases clipped from V and 1 base from J, the junction kept 7 bases outside the gene matches. This CDR3 has 15 residues. Here the CDR3 reads CASSPLGGKNTEAFF. CDR3 bases: TGTGCCAGCAGTCCCCTAGGGGGCAAGAACACTGAAGCTTTCTTT.

The V and J genes are TRBV7-2 and TRBJ2-2; possibly TRBD2 for D (5 bases). V was pared by 2 bases and J by 5 bases, with 12 bases between. Germline V gene data show CDR1 as SGHTA and CDR2 as FQGNSA. The CDR3 sequence is 15 residues long. The CDR3 is CASSLIPSGTGELFF. In DNA form, the CDR3 reads TGTGCCAGCAGCTTAATTCCCAGCGGAACCGGGGAGCTGTTTTTT.

This rearrangement joins TRBV6-5 to TRBJ2-7; D unclear. This CDR3 is built from 11 residues. V was shortened by 10 bases and J by 2 bases, with 9 bases between the two germline ends. Germline CDR1 reads MNHEY; CDR2 reads SVGAGI. The CDR3 nucleotides are TGTGCCACCACAGCAACCTACGAGCAGTACTTC. It specifies CATTATYEQYF.

The sample holds a few counts of this clone. V gene TRBV6-5 combines with J gene TRBJ2-7, with 14 bases identical to TRBD2. J gave up 7 bases and V 0 bases, and 5 bases lay outside the gene matches. Germline CDR1 is MNHEY and CDR2 is SVGAGI. This CDR3 has 16 residues. The CDR3 bases are TGTGCCAGCAGTTACTCGACTAGCGGGGGGGCGGGAGAGCAGTACTTC. It is translated as CASSYSTSGGAGEQYF.

This chain joins TRBV11-3 and TRBJ2-1; TRBD1 aligns across 9 bases. Trimming removed 2 bases from V and 6 bases from J; junction bases left unmatched: 5. CDR3 length: 15 amino acids. In germline, CDR1 is SGHNT, CDR2 YENEEA. The CDR3 reads CASSLNRGRRNEQFF. The CDR3 nucleotides are TGTGCCAGCAGCTTAAACAGGGGGCGCCGCAATGAGCAGTTCTTC.

The chain is built from TRBV5-4 and TRBJ1-3; D remains ambiguous. This CDR3 has 16 amino acids. Trimming took off 1 base at V and 0 bases at J, with 11 bases between the two ends. The germline V gene encodes CDR1 SGHNT and CDR2 YYREEE (reference sequence). CDR3 residues: CASSLTLLSSGNTIYF. The CDR3 DNA reads TGTGCCAGCAGCTTGACCCTTTTGAGCTCTGGAAACACCATATATTTT.

The rearrangement joins TRBV15 to TRBJ1-6, with D possibly TRBD1 on 6 matching bases. The CDR3 sequence is 15 residues long. CDR1 and CDR2 (germline): LNHNV, YYDKDF (reference sequence). V dropped 1 base and J dropped 7 bases, with 11 bases sitting between them. The CDR3 here is CATSRGGQGNSPLHF. For the CDR3, the DNA is TGTGCCACCAGCAGAGGTGGGCAGGGGAATTCACCCCTCCACTTT.

The V gene is TRBV2, the J gene TRBJ2-5, with 11 positions matching TRBD2. The CDR3 is 14 amino acids. The junction had 4 bases not matched to a gene; V was cut back by 5 bases and J by 5 bases. Germline-derived CDR1 and CDR2 are SNHLY and FYNNEI. The CDR3, as DNA: TGTGCCAGCAGTCCTAGCGGGGGGCGGGAGACCCAGTACTTC. Residues: CASSPSGGRETQYF. Variable domain in full (rest from reference TRBV2 and TRBJ2-5): EPEVTQTPSHQVTQMGQEVILRCVPISNHLYFYWYRQILGQKVEFLVSFYNNEISEKSEIFDDQFSVERPDGSNFTLKIRSTKLEDSAMYFCASSPSGGRETQYFGPGTRLLVL.

The V call is TRBV4-1, the J call TRBJ1-2; 7 bases agree with TRBD1. CDR1 and CDR2 (germline): MGHRA, YSYEKL. This CDR3 is built from 15 residues. The J segment lost 4 bases and the V segment lost 3 bases, leaving 8 bases of the junction unmatched. CDR3 in amino acids: CASSQGETGIYGYTF. Here the CDR3 DNA reads TGCGCCAGCAGCCAGGGAGAGACAGGGATCTATGGCTACACCTTC.

The V call is TRBV9, the J call TRBJ2-7, with 8 nucleotides matching TRBD1. CDR3 length equals 13 residues. Looked up from germline, CDR1 is SGDLS and CDR2 is YYNGEE. V dropped 0 bases and J dropped 7; count of bases not matched to a gene: 3. The CDR3 region has the DNA TGTGCCAGCAGCGTAGAAGACAGGGGTGAGCAGTACTTC. Translating it yields CASSVEDRGEQYF.

The rearrangement uses TRBV4-3 and TRBJ2-2, with 7 bases identical to TRBD1. Germline CDR1 LGHNA, CDR2 YSLEER. Trimming cost V 1 base and J 5 bases; bases outside gene matches: 4. This CDR3 region has 15 residues. CDR3 DNA: TGCGCCAGCAGCCAAGGGGGACAGTGGACCGGGGAGCTGTTTTTT. Translated, it gives CASSQGGQWTGELFF.

V and J are TRBV6-1 and TRBJ1-2, with 7 bases that match TRBD1. Losses at the gene ends were 2 bases for V and 4 bases for J; bases not matched to a gene: 7. CDR1 and CDR2 (germline): MNHNS, SASEGT. The length of the CDR3 is 15 residues. Here the CDR3 reads CASSELAGGTYGYTF. CDR3 nucleotides: TGTGCCAGCAGTGAATTGGCAGGGGGTACCTATGGCTACACCTTC.

The chain uses TRBV2 and TRBJ2-3, with 8 bases lining up with TRBD1. Germline V CDR1 and CDR2: SNHLY, FYNNEI. Trimming removed 6 bases from V and 4 bases from J; junction bases left unmatched: 9. The length of the CDR3 is 15 residues. The CDR3 nucleotides read TGTGCCAGCAGCTTAGACAGGGGTGGGGCAGATACGCAGTATTTT. This encodes CASSLDRGGADTQYF.

The chain links TRBV10-3 to TRBJ1-1, with D maybe TRBD1 (6 bases). This CDR3 has 12 residues. Germline values: CDR1 ENHRY, CDR2 SYGVKD. V was trimmed by 10 bases and J by 3 bases, leaving 12 bases between them. This chain's CDR3 is CATKNRDTEAFF. CDR3 DNA: TGTGCCACAAAAAACAGGGACACTGAAGCTTTCTTT.